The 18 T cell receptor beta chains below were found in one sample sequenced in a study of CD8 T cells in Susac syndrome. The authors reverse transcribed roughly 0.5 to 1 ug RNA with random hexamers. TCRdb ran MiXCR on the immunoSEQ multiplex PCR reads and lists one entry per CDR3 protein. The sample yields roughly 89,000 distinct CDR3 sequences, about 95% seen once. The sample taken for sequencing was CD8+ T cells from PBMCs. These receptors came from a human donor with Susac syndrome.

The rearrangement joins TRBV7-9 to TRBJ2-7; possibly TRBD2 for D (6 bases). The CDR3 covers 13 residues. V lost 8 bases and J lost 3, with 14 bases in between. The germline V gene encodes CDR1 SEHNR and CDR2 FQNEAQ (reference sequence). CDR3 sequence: CASDDGGSYEQYF. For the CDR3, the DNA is TGTGCCAGCGACGACGGGGGAAGCTACGAGCAGTACTTC.

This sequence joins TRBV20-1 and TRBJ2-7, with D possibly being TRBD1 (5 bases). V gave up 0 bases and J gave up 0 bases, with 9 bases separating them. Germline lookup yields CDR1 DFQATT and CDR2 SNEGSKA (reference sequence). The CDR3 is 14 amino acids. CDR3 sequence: CSARDHRSSYEQYF. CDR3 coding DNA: TGCAGTGCTAGAGATCACAGGAGCTCCTACGAGCAGTACTTC.

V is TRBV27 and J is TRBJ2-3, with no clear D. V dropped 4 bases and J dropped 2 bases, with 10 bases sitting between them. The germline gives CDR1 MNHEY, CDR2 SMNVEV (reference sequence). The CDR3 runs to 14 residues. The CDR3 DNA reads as TGTGCCAGCAGTTGGAGAGCATTCACAGATACGCAGTATTTT. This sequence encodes CASSWRAFTDTQYF.

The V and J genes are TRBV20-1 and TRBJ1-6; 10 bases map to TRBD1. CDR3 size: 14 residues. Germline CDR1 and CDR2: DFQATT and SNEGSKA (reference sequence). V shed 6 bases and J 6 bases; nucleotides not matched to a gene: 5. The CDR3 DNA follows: TGCAGTGCCCGGACAGGGGGAGGTAATTCACCCCTCCACTTT. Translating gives CSARTGGGNSPLHF.

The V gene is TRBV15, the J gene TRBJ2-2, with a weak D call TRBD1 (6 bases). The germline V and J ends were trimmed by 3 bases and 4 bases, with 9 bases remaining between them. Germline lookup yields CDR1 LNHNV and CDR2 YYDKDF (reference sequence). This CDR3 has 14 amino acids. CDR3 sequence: CATSSWDITGELFF. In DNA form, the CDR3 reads TGTGCCACCAGCAGCTGGGACATCACCGGGGAGCTGTTTTTT.

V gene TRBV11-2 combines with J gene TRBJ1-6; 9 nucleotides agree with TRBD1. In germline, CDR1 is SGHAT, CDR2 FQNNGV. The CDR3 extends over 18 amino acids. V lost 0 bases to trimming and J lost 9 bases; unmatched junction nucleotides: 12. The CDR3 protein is CASSLDWPDRGMGSPLHF. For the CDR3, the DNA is TGTGCCAGCAGCTTAGACTGGCCGGACAGGGGTATGGGTTCACCCCTCCACTTT.

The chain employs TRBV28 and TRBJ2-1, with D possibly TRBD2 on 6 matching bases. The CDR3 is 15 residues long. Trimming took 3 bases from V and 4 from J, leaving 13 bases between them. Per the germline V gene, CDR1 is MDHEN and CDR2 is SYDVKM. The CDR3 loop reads CASSFVASGYNEQFF. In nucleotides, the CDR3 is TGTGCCAGCAGTTTTGTGGCCAGCGGGTACAATGAGCAGTTCTTC.

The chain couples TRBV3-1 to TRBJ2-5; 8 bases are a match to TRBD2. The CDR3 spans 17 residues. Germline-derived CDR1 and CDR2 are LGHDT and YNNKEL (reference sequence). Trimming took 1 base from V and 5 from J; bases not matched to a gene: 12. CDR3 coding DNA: TGTGCCAGCAGCCAAGGGCAGCGGGGGCCGTGGTTGGAGACCCAGTACTTC. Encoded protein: CASSQGQRGPWLETQYF.

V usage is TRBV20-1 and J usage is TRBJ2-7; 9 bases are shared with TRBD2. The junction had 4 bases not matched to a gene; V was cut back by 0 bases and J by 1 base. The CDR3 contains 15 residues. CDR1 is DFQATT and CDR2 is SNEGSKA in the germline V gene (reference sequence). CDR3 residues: CSARDPSGISYEQYF. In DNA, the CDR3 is TGCAGTGCTAGAGACCCTAGCGGGATTTCCTACGAGCAGTACTTC.

The CDR3 is CASTPPQGTTTDTQYF. The CDR3, as DNA: TGTGCCAGCACCCCACCGCAGGGGACTACCACAGATACGCAGTATTTT. V usage is TRBV12-3 or TRBV12-4 and J usage is TRBJ2-3, with D perhaps matching TRBD2 (7 bases). This CDR3 is 16 amino acids long. Deletions cut 7 bases from V and 2 bases from J, with 19 bases between.

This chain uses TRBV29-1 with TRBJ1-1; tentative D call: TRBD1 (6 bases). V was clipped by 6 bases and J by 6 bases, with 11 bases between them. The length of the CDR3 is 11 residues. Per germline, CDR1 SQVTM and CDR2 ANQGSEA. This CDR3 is CSVARQAEAFF. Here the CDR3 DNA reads TGCAGCGTAGCTAGACAGGCTGAAGCTTTCTTT.

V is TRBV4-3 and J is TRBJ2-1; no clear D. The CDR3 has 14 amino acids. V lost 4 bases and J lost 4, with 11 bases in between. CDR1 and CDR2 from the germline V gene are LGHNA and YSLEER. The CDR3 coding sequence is TGCGCCAGCAGCCCTGACTCGGATTACAATGAGCAGTTCTTC. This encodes CASSPDSDYNEQFF.

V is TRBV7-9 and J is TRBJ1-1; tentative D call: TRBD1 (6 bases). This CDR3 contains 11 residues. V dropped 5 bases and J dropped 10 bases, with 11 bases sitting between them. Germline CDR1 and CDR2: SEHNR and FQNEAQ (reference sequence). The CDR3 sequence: CASSATGAAFF. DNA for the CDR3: TGTGCCAGCAGCGCGACAGGTGCAGCTTTCTTT.

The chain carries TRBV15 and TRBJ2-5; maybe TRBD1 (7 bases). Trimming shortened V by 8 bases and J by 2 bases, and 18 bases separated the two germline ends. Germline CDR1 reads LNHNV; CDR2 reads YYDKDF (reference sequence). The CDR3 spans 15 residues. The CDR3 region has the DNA TGTGCCACCGCCGCGGGAAGGGACAGACAAGAGACCCAGTACTTC. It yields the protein CATAAGRDRQETQYF.

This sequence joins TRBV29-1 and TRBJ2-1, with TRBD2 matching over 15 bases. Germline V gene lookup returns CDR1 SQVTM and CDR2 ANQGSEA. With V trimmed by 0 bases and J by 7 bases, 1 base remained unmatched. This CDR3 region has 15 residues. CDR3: CSVEDGLAGGNEQFF. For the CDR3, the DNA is TGCAGCGTTGAAGATGGACTAGCGGGAGGGAATGAGCAGTTCTTC.

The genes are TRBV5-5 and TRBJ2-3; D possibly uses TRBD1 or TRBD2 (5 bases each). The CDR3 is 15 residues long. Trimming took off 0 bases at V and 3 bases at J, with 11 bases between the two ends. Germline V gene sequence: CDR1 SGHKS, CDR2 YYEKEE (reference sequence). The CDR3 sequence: CASSLDWGKTDTQYF. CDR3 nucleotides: TGTGCCAGCAGCTTGGACTGGGGGAAGACAGATACGCAGTATTTT.

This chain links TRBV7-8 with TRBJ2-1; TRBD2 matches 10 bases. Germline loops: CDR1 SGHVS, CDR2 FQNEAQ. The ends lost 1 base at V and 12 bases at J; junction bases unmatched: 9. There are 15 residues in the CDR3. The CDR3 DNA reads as TGTGCCAGCAGCTTAGTGGCTAGCGGGGGCATAGGGCAGTTCTTC. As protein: CASSLVASGGIGQFF.

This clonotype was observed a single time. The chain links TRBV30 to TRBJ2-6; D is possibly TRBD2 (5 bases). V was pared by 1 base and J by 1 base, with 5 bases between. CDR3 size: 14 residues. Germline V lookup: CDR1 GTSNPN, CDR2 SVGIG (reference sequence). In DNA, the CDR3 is TGTGCCTGGAGTGCGGGATCTGGGGCCAACGTCCTGACTTTC. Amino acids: CAWSAGSGANVLTF.